This entry lists 3 T cell receptor beta chains sequenced from one sample in a study of OX40 agonist ivuxolimab in advanced cancers. Generated by immunoSEQ multiplex PCR, the TCRdb table keeps only in-frame clones and is missing some. The sample lists fewer than 65,000 clones, 70% to 90% occurring once. The input for sequencing was CD4+ or CD8+ T cells sorted from blood, taken in a trial of the OX40 agonist ivuxolimab. The origin of the receptors is an adult with an advanced solid tumor such as melanoma, head and neck, liver or kidney cancer.

The CDR3 DNA reads as TGTGCCAGTAGTATAGATACCGGGACAGCTGGACAGCCCCAGCATTTT. Amino acids: CASSIDTGTAGQPQHF. The chain recombines TRBV19 with TRBJ1-5; 7 nucleotides match TRBD1. The V gene end was trimmed by 0 bases and the J gene end by 7 bases; junction bases not matched to a gene: 9. Germline V gene sequence: CDR1 LNHDA, CDR2 SQIVND (reference sequence). This CDR3 comprises 16 residues.

The chain uses TRBV28 and TRBJ2-5, with 8 positions matching TRBD2. The germline CDR1 and CDR2 sequences are MDHEN and SYDVKM. The length of the CDR3 is 15 residues. J was trimmed by 5 bases and V by 2 bases; bases with no gene match: 7. For the CDR3, the DNA is TGTGCCAGCAGTTTAAGCTCGGGGGGGAGGGAGACCCAGTACTTC. This gives the protein CASSLSSGGRETQYF. Drawing the rest from reference TRBV28 and TRBJ2-5, the complete variable domain is DVKVTQSSRYLVKRTGEKVFLECVQDMDHENMFWYRQDPGLGLRLIYFSYDVKMKEKGDIPEGYSVSREKKERFSLILESASTNQTSMYLCASSLSSGGRETQYFGPGTRLLVL.

This clone was seen a single time. This chain connects TRBV5-1 to TRBJ2-1; a possible D gene is TRBD2 (6 bases). In germline, CDR1 is SGHRS, CDR2 YFSETQ. V gave up 4 bases and J gave up 5 bases, with 16 bases separating them. CDR3 length: 15 amino acids. CDR3 nucleotides: TGCGCCAGCAGCCCCCTGGGCGGGGCTAACAATGAGCAGTTCTTC. It yields the protein CASSPLGGANNEQFF.